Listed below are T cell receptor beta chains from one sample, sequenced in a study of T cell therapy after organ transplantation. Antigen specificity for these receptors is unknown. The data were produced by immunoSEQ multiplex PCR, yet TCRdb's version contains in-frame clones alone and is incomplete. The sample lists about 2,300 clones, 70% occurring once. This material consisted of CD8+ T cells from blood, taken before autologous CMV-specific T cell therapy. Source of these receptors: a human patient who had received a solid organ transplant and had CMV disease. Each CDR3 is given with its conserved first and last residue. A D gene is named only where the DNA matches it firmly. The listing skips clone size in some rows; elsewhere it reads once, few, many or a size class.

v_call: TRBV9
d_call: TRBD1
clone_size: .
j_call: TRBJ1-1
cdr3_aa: CASSVGTGGGTEAFF
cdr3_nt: TGTGCCAGCAGCGTAGGGACAGGGGGCGGCACTGAAGCTTTCTTT

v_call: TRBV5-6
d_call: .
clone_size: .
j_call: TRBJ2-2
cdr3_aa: CASSLKQGLNTGELFF
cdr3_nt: TGTGCCAGCAGCTTGAAGCAGGGCCTGAACACCGGGGAGCTGTTTTTT

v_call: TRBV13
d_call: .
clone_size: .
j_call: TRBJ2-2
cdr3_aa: CASSLGLAAGELFF
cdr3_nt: TGTGCCAGCAGCTTAGGGCTCGCCGCCGGGGAGCTGTTTTTT

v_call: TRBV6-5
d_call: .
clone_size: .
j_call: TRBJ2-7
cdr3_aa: CASSYSGGQIYEQYF
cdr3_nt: TGTGCCAGCAGTTACTCCGGGGGACAGATCTACGAGCAGTACTTC

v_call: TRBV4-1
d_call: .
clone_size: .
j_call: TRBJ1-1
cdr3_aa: CASSQAPTDRNTEAFF
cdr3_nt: TGCGCCAGCAGCCAAGCCCCGACGGACAGGAACACTGAAGCTTTCTTT

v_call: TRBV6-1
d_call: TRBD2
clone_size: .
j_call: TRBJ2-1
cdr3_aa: CASSGSGRTYNEQFF
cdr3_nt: TGTGCCAGCAGCGGTAGCGGGAGGACCTACAATGAGCAGTTCTTC

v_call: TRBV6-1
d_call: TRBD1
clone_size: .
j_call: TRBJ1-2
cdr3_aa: CATTTGGYGYTF
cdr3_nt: TGTGCCACTACGACAGGGGGCTATGGCTACACCTTC

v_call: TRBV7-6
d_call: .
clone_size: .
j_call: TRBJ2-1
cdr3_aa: CASKADIGTDEQFF
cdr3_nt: TGTGCCAGCAAAGCGGATATCGGAACGGATGAGCAGTTCTTC

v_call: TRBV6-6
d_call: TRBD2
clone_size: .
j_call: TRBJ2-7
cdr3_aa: CASSPGTSGYEQYF
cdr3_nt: TGTGCCAGCAGTCCCGGGACTAGTGGCTACGAGCAGTACTTC

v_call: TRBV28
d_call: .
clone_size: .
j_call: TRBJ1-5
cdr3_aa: CASSSNSPYSNQPQHF
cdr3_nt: TGTGCCAGCAGTTCCAACAGCCCATATAGCAATCAGCCCCAGCATTTT

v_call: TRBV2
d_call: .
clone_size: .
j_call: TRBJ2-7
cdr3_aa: CASSLQGTYEQYF
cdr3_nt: TGTGCCAGCAGCTTACAGGGAACCTACGAGCAGTACTTC

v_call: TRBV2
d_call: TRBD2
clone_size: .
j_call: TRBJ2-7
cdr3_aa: CASNERGFSYEQYF
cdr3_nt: TGTGCCAGCAATGAGCGGGGCTTTTCCTACGAGCAGTACTTC

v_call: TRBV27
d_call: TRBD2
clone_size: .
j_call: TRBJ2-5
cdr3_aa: CASSLISSGSGETQYF
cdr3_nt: TGTGCCAGCAGTTTAATAAGTAGCGGGAGCGGAGAGACCCAGTACTTC

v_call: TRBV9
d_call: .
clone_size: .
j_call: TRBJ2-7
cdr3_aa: CASSGQLRGDYEQYF
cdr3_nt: TGTGCCAGCAGCGGCCAACTACGCGGGGACTACGAGCAGTACTTC

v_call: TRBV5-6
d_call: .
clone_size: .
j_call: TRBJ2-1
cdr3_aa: CASRFGRGEQFF
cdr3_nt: TGTGCCAGCAGATTTGGAAGGGGTGAGCAGTTCTTC

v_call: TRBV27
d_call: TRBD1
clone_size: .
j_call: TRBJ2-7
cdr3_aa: CASILSGTGGEQYF
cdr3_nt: TGTGCCAGCATTCTCTCCGGGACAGGGGGCGAGCAGTACTTC

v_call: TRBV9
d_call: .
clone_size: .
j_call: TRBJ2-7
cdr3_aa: CASGNSREEQYF
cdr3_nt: TGTGCCAGCGGTAACTCTCGGGAGGAGCAGTACTTC

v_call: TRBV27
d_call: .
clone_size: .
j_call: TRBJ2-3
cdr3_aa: CASQGMATDTQYF
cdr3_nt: TGTGCCAGCCAAGGGATGGCGACGGATACGCAGTATTTT

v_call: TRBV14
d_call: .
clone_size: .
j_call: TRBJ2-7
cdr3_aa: CASSFTGDPYEQYF
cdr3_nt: TGTGCCAGCAGCTTCACCGGGGACCCCTACGAGCAGTACTTC

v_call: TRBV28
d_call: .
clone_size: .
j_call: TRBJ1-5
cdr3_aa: CASTPWGQPQHF
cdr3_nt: TGTGCCAGCACGCCTTGGGGGCAGCCCCAGCATTTT

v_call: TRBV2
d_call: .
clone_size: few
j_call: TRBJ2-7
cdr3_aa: CASMGNSYEQYF
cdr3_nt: TGTGCCAGCATGGGCAACTCCTACGAGCAGTACTTC

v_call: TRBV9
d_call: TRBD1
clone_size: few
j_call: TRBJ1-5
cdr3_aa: CASSSGGRNQPQHF
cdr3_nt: TGTGCCAGCAGCTCAGGGGGCCGGAATCAGCCCCAGCATTTT

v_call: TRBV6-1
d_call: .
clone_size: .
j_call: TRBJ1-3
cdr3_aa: CASSEQKSYSGNTIYF
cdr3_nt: TGTGCCAGCAGTGAACAAAAGTCTTACTCTGGAAACACCATATATTTT

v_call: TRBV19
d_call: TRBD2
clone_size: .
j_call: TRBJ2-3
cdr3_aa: CASSIRLAGPMTGTDTQYF
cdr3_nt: TGTGCCAGTAGTATCCGACTAGCGGGACCGATGACCGGCACAGATACGCAGTATTTT

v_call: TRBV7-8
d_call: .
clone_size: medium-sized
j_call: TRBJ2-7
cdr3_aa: CASSLGGPSAEQYF
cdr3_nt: TGTGCCAGCAGCTTAGGGGGTCCTAGCGCCGAGCAGTACTTC

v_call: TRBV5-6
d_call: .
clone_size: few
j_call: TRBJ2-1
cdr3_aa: CASSKASSYNEQFF
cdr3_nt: TGTGCCAGCAGCAAAGCCAGCTCCTACAATGAGCAGTTCTTC

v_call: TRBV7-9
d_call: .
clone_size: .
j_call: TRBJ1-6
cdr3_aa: CASSPEQESHSPLHF
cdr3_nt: TGTGCCAGCAGCCCAGAACAGGAGTCGCATTCACCCCTCCACTTT

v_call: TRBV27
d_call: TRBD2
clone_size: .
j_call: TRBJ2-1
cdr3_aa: CASSSWTSGRYNEQFF
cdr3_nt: TGTGCCAGCAGTTCGTGGACTAGCGGGAGGTACAATGAGCAGTTCTTC

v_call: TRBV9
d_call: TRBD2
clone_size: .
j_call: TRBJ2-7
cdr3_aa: CASSVVGGSYEQYF
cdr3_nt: TGTGCCAGCAGCGTAGTGGGGGGGTCATACGAGCAGTACTTC

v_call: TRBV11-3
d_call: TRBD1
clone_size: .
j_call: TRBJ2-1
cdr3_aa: CASHGTGGRNEQFF
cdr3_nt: TGTGCCAGCCATGGGACAGGGGGCCGCAATGAGCAGTTCTTC

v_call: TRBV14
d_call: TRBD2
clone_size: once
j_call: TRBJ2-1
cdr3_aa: CASSHLAGVYNEQFF
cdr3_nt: TGTGCCAGCAGCCACCTAGCGGGGGTCTACAATGAGCAGTTCTTC

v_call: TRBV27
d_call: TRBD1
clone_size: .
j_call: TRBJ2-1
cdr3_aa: CASSPTLDRLDNEQFF
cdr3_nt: TGTGCCAGCAGTCCTACCCTGGACAGGTTGGACAATGAGCAGTTCTTC

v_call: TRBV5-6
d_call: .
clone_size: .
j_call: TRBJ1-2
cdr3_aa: CASTYGDSNYGYTF
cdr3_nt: TGTGCCAGCACCTATGGCGACAGCAACTATGGCTACACCTTC

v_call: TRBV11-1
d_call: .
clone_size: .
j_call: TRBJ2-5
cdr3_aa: CASSPSVERETQYF
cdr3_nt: TGTGCCAGCAGCCCGAGCGTGGAGCGAGAGACCCAGTACTTC

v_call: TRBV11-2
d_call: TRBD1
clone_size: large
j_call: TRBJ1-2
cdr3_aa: CASSTGTGPEGGYTF
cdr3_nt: TGTGCCAGCAGCACCGGGACAGGCCCGGAGGGTGGCTACACCTTC

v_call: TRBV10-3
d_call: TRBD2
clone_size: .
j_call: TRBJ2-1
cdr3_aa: CAIVEREGHNEQFF
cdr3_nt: TGTGCCATTGTGGAGCGGGAGGGCCACAATGAGCAGTTCTTC

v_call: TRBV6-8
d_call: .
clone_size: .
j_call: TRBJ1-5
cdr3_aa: CASSYPQPQHF
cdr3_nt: TGTGCCAGCAGTTACCCCCAGCCCCAGCATTTT

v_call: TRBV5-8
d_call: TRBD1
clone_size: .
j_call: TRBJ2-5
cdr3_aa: CASSFQGAETQYF
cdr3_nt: TGTGCCAGCAGCTTCCAGGGGGCAGAGACCCAGTACTTC

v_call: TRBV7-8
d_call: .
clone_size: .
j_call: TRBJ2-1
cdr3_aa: CASSLGKTSSYNEQFF
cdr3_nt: TGTGCCAGCAGCTTAGGTAAGACTAGCTCCTACAATGAGCAGTTCTTC

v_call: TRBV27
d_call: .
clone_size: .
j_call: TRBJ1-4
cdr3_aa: CASSFIGEKLFF
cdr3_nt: TGTGCCAGCAGTTTTATCGGGGAAAAACTGTTTTTT

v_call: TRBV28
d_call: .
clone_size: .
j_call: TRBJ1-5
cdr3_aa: CASSLWAGGNQPQHF
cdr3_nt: TGTGCCAGCAGTTTATGGGCAGGGGGCAATCAGCCCCAGCATTTT

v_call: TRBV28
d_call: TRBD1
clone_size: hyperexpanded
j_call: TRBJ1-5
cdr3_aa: CASSLEGQGGQPQHF
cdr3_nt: TGTGCCAGCAGTTTGGAGGGACAGGGTGGACAGCCCCAGCATTTT

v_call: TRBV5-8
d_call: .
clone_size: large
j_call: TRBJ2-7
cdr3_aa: CASSLWGTDEQYF
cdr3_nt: TGTGCCAGCAGCTTGTGGGGGACCGACGAGCAGTACTTC

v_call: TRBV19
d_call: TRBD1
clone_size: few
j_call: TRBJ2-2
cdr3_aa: CASSMGQETGELFF
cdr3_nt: TGTGCCAGTAGTATGGGACAGGAGACCGGGGAGCTGTTTTTT

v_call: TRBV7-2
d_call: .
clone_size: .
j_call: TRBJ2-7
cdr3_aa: CASSRRGGQGSEQYF
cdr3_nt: TGTGCCAGCAGCCGAAGGGGGGGGCAGGGGAGCGAGCAGTACTTC

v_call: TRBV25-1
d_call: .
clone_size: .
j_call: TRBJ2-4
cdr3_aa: CASSESGDRARRYF
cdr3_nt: TGTGCCAGCAGTGAATCGGGGGACAGAGCCCGGAGGTACTTC

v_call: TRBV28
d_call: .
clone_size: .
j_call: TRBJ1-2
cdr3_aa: CASSPLRGRYGYTF
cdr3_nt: TGTGCCAGCAGTCCCCTAAGAGGGCGCTATGGCTACACCTTC